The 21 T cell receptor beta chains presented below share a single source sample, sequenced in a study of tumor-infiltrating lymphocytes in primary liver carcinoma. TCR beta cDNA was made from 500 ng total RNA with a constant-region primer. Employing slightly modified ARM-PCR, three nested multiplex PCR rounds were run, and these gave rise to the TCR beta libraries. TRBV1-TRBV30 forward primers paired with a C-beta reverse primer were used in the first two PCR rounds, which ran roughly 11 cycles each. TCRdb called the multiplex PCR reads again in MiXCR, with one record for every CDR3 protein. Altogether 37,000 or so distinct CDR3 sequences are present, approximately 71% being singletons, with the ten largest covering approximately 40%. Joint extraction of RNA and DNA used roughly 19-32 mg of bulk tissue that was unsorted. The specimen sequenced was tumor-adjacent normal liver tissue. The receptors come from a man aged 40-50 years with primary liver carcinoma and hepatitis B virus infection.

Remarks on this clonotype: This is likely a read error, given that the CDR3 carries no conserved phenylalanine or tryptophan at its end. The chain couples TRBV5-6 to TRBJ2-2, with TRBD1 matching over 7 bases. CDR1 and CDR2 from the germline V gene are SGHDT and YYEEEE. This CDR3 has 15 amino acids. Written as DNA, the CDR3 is TGTGCCAGCAGCTGGGGACAGACGAACACTGGGGAGCTGTTTTCT. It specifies CASSWGQTNTGELFS.

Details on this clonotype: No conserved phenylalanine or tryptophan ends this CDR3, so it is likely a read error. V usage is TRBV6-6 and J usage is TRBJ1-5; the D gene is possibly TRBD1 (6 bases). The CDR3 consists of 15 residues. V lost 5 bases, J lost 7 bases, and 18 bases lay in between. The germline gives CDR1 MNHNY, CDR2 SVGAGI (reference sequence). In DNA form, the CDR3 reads TGTGCCAGCAGTCTTAAACAGGGAGCAGGGCAGCCCCAGCATCTT. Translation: CASSLKQGAGQPQHL.

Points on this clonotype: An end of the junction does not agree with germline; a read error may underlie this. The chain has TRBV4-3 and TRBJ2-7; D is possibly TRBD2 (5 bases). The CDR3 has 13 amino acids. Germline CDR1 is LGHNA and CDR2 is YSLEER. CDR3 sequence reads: CVSGHEQRYEQYF. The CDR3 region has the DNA TGCGTCAGCGGCCACGAACAGCGCTACGAGCAGTACTTC.

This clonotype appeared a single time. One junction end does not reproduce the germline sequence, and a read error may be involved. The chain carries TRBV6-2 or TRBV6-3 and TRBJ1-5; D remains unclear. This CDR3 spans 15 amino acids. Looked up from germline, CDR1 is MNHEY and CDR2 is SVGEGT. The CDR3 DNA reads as TGTACCAGCACCCAACGGATGACTGGCAATCAGCTCCAGCATTTT. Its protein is CTSTQRMTGNQLQHF.

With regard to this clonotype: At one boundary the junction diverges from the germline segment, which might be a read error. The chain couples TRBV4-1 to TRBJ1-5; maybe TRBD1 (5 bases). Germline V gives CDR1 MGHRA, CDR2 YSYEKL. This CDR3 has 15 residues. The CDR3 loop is CASSLIEGSNQPKHF. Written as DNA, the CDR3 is TGTGCCAGCAGTCTCATAGAGGGGAGCAATCAGCCCAAGCATTTT.

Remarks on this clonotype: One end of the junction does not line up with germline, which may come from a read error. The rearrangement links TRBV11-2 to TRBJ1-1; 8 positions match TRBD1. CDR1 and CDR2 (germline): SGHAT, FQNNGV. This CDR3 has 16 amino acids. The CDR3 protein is CTSSLDWTGIDTESFF. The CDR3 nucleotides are TGTACCAGTAGCTTAGATTGGACAGGGATTGACACAGAATCTTTCTTT.

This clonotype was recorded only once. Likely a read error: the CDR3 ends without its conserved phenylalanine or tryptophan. The CDR3 spells CATSESEGQGANTEAFL. The CDR3 nucleotides read TGTGCCACCAGTGAAAGTGAAGGGCAGGGGGCTAACACTGAAGCTTTCCTT. The V gene is TRBV6-1, the J gene TRBJ1-1; TRBD1 aligns across 8 bases. CDR3 length: 17 residues. Looked up from germline, CDR1 is MNHNS and CDR2 is SASEGT.

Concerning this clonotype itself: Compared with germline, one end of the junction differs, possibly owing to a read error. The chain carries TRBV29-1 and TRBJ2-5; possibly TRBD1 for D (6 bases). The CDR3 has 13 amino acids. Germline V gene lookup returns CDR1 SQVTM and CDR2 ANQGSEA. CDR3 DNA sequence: TGCAGTGTTGACGGACAGTCTGGAGAGACCCGGTACTTC. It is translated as CSVDGQSGETRYF.

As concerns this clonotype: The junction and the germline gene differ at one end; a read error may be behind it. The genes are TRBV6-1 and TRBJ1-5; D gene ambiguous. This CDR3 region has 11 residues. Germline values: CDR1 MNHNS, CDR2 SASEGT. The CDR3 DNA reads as TGTGCCAGTAGTGCGGATCTGCCCCAGCATTTT. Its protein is CASSADLPQHF.

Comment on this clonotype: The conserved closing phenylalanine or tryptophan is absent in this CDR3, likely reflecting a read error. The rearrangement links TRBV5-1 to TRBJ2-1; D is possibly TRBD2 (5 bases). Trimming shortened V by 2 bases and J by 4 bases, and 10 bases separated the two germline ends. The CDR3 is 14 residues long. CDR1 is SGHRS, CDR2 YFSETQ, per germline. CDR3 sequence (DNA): TGCGCCAGCAGCTTTTCGGGAACGTACAATGAGCAGTTCTTA. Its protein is CASSFSGTYNEQFL.

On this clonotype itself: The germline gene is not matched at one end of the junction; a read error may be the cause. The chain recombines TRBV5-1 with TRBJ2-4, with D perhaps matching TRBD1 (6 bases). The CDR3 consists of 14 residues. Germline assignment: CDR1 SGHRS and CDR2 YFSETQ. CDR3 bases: TGCGCCTGCAGCCTGGGGGACAAGGGTAATTCCGAGTACTTC. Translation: CACSLGDKGNSEYF.

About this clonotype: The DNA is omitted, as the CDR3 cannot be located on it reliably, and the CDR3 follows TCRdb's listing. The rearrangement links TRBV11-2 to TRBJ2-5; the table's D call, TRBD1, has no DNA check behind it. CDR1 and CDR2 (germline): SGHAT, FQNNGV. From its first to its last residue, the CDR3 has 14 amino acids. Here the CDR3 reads CASSLEVGRGTRHF.

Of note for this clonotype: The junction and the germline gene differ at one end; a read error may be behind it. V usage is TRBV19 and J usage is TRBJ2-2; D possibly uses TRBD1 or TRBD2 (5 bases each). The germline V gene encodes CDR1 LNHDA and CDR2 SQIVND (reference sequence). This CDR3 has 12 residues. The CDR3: CASSIRDGELCF. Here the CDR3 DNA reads TGTGCCAGTAGTATTAGGGACGGGGAGCTGTGTTTT.

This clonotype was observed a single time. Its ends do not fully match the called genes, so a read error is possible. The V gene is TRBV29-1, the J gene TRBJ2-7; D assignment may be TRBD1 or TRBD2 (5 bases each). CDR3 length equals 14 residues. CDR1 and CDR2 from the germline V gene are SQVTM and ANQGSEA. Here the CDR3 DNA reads TGCAGCGTTGCCCCCCGGGACCCCACCTACGAGCAGTATTTC. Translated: CSVAPRDPTYEQYF.

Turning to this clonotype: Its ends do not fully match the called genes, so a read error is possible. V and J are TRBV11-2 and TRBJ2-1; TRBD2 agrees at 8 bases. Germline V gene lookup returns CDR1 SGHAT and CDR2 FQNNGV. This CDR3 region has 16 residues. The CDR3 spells CASSSTKSGGHNVQFF. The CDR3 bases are TGTGCCAGCAGCTCAACCAAGAGCGGGGGTCACAATGTGCAGTTCTTC.

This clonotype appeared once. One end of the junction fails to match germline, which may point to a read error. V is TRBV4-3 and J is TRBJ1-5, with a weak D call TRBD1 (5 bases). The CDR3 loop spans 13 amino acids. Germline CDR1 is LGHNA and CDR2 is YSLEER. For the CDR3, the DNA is TGCGCCAGCAGCCAAAAGCGGGGACGGCCCCGGCATTTT. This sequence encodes CASSQKRGRPRHF.

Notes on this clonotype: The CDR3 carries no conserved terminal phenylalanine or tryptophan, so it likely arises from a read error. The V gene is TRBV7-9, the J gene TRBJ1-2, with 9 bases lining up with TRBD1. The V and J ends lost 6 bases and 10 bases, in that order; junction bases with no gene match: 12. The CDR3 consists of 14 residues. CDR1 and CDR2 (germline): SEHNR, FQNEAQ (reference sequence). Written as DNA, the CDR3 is TGTGCCAGCAGATGGGACAGGGTGTTTCATGACTACACCTTG. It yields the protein CASRWDRVFHDYTL.

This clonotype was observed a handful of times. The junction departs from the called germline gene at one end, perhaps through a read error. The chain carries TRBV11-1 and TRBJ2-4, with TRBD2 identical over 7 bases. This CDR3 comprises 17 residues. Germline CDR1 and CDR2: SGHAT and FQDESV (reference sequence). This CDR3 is CASSSPGTNGTKNIQYF. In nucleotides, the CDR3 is TGTGCAAGCAGCTCTCCCGGGACTAACGGGACCAAAAACATTCAGTACTTC. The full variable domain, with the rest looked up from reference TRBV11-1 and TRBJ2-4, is EAEVAQSPRYKITEKSQAVAFWCDPISGHATLYWYRQILGQGPELLVQFQDESVVDDSQLPKDRFSAERLKGVDSTLKIQPAELGDSAMYLCASSSPGTNGTKNIQYFGAGTRLSVL.

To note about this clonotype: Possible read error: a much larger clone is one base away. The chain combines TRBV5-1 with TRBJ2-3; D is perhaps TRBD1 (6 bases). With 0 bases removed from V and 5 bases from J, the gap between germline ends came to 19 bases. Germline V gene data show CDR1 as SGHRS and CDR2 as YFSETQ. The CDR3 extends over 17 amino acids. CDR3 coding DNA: TGCGCCAGCAGCTTGGGATTGGTGGGGGCAAGGATAGATACGCAGTATTTT. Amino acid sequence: CASSLGLVGARIDTQYF.

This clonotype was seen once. The CDR3 reads CASSLGPGGPYGYTF. The CDR3 nucleotides are TGTGCCAGCAGCTTAGGCCCAGGGGGACCCTATGGCTACACCTTC. The rearrangement joins TRBV7-9 to TRBJ1-2, with TRBD1 identical over 7 bases. Germline V gives CDR1 SEHNR, CDR2 FQNEAQ (reference sequence). V lost 1 base, J lost 4 bases, and 6 bases stayed unmatched. The CDR3 extends over 15 amino acids.

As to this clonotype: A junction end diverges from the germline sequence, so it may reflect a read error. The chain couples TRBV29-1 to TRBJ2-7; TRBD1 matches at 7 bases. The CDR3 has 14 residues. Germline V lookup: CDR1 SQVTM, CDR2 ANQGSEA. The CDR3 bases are TGCGGCGTTGAAGAACCCAGGGGGAGCGACGAGCAATACTTC. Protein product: CGVEEPRGSDEQYF.